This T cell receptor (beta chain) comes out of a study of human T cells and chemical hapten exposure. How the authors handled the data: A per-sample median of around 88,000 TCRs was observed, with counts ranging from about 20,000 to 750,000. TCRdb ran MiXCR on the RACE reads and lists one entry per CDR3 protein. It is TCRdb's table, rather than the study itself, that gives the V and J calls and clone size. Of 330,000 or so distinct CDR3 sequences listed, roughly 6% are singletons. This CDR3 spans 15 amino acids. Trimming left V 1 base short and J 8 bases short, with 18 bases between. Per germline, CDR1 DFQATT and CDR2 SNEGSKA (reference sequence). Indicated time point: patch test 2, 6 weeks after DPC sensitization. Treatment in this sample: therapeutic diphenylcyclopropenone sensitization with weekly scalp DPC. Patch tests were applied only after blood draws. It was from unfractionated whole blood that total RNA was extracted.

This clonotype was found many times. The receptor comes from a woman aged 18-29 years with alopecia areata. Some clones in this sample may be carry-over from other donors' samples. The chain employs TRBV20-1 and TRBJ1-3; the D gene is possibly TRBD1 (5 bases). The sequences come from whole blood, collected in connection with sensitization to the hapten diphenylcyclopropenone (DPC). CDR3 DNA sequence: TGCAGTGCTAGAGCAACAGGTTACCCGGATGACACCATATATTTT. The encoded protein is CSARATGYPDDTIYF.